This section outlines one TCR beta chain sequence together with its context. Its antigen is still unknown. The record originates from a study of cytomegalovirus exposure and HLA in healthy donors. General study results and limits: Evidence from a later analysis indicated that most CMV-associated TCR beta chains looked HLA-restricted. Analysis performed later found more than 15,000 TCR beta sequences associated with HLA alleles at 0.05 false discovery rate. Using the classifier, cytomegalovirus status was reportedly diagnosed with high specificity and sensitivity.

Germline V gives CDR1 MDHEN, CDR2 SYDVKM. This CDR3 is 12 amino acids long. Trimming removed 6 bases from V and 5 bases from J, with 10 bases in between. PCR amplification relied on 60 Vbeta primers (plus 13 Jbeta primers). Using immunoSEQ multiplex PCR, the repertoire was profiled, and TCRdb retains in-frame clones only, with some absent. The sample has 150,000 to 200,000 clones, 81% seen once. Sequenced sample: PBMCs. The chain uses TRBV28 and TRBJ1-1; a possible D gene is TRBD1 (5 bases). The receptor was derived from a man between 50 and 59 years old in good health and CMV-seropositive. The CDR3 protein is CASSGGWTEAFF. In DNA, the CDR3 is TGTGCCAGCAGCGGGGGTTGGACTGAAGCTTTCTTT.